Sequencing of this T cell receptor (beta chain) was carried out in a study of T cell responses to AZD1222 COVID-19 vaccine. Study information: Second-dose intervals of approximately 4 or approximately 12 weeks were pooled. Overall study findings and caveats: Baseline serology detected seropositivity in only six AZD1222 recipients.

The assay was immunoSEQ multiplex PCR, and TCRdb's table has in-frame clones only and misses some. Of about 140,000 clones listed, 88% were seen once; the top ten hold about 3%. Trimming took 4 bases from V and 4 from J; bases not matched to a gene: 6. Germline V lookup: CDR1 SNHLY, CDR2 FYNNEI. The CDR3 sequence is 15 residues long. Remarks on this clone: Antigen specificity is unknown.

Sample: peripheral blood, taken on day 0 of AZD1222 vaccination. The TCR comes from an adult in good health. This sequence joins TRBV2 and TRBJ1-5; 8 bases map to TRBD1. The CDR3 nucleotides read TGTGCCAGCAGTGTCAACAGGGGGACTAATCAGCCCCAGCATTTT. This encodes CASSVNRGTNQPQHF. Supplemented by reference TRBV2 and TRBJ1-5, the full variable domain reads EPEVTQTPSHQVTQMGQEVILRCVPISNHLYFYWYRQILGQKVEFLVSFYNNEISEKSEIFDDQFSVERPDGSNFTLKIRSTKLEDSAMYFCASSVNRGTNQPQHFGDGTRLSIL.